This TCR beta chain was sequenced in a study of cytomegalovirus exposure and HLA in healthy donors. Findings and caveats of the study: According to reports, the classifier identified cytomegalovirus status with high specificity and sensitivity. Overall, about 160 TCR beta chains were annotated as cytomegalovirus-associated. CMV serostatus was the sole immune exposure information available.

With 60 Vbeta and 13 Jbeta primers, the PCR was carried out. This table comes from immunoSEQ multiplex PCR, and its TCRdb copy is limited to in-frame clones, with some not included. The repertoire holds 200,000 to 250,000 clones, with around 89% as singletons. This clone was seen just once. Antigen unknown. Sequenced input: PBMCs. The TCR originated in a young woman in good health and CMV-seronegative.

This CDR3 is CASHRGQKYTEAFF. The CDR3 DNA follows: TGTGCCAGCCACCGGGGACAGAAATACACTGAAGCTTTCTTT. The rearrangement joins TRBV19 to TRBJ1-1, with 7 positions matching TRBD1. The length of the CDR3 is 14 residues. Germline CDR1 LNHDA, CDR2 SQIVND (reference sequence). V shed 9 bases, J shed 3 bases, and the junction held 10 bases outside the gene matches.